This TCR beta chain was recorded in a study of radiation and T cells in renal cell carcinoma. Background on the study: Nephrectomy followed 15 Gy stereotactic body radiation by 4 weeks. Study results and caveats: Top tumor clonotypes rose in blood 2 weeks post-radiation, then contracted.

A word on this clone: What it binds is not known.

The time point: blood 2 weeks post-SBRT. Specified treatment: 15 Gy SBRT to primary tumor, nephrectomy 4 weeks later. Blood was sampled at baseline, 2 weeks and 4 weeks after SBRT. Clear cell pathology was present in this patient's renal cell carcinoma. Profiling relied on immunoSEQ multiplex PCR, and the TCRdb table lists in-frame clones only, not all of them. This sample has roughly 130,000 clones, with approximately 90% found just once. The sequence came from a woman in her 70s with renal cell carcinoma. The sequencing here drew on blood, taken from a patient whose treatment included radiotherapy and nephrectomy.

DNA of the CDR3: TGTGCCAGCAGTGGACAGGGGGCGCGTTATGGCTACACCTTC. This encodes CASSGQGARYGYTF. The chain links TRBV6-5 to TRBJ1-2, with TRBD1 matching over 11 bases. The CDR3 is 14 amino acids. J gave up 5 bases and V 5 bases, and 4 bases lay outside the gene matches. Germline V CDR1 and CDR2: MNHEY, SVGAGI.